The present T cell receptor beta chain was sequenced within a study of blood T cells in healthy people across ages. The use of a sample-barcoded 5' primer and a J-beta primer mix characterized a second PCR of roughly 6 to 11 cycles. MiXCR, run by TCRdb on the 5' RACE reads, gives a single entry per CDR3 protein. This table has approximately 2,000,000 distinct CDR3 sequences, around 42% appearing once. Study-level results: Correlation between TCR beta diversity and naive T cell percentage was strong.

This clonotype appeared many times. Its antigen is not identified. The V gene end was trimmed by 6 bases and the J gene end by 6 bases; junction bases not matched to a gene: 11. Looked up from germline, CDR1 is KGHDR and CDR2 is SFDVKD. CDR3 length: 15 residues. The TCR comes from a human donor in good health. Material: blood. V and J are TRBV24-1 and TRBJ2-3; 7 bases agree with TRBD1. In DNA, the CDR3 is TGTGCCACCAGTTCCGGGGACAGCGGTGCTGATACGCAGTATTTT. Protein: CATSSGDSGADTQYF.